These 8 T cell receptor beta chains were all obtained from the same sample, sequenced in a study of cytomegalovirus exposure and HLA in healthy donors. With 60 Vbeta and 13 Jbeta primers, the PCR was carried out. The repertoire was sequenced with immunoSEQ multiplex PCR; TCRdb's copy has only in-frame clones and lacks some. The repertoire holds about 150,000 clones, with around 85% as singletons. Sequenced: PBMCs. All receptors derive from a woman aged 25 to 39 in good health and CMV-seronegative.

The chain uses TRBV7-2 and TRBJ1-1; no reliable D call. The V and J ends lost 1 base and 4 bases respectively, with 7 bases between them. The CDR3 loop spans 13 amino acids. Looked up from germline, CDR1 is SGHTA and CDR2 is FQGNSA. As DNA, the CDR3 is TGTGCCAGCAGCTTAGTTGAGTCCACTGAAGCTTTCTTT. This encodes CASSLVESTEAFF.

V and J are TRBV18 and TRBJ1-5, with 7 bases lining up with TRBD1. The CDR3 is 15 residues long. Germline V gives CDR1 KGHSH, CDR2 LQKENI. The V and J ends lost 3 bases and 4 bases, in that order; junction bases with no gene match: 6. Here the CDR3 reads CASSPIQGTNQPQHF. CDR3 DNA sequence: TGTGCCAGCTCACCGATACAGGGGACAAATCAGCCCCAGCATTTT. Filled out from reference TRBV18 and TRBJ1-5, the complete variable domain reads NAGVMQNPRHLVRRRGQEARLRCSPMKGHSHVYWYRQLPEEGLKFMVYLQKENIIDESGMPKERFSAEFPKEGPSILRIQQVVRGDSAAYFCASSPIQGTNQPQHFGDGTRLSIL.

The genes are TRBV6-1 and TRBJ1-4; 9 nucleotides line up with TRBD1. Germline V gene lookup returns CDR1 MNHNS and CDR2 SASEGT. V was clipped by 4 bases and J by 7 bases; unmatched bases: 10. The CDR3 is 16 residues long. The CDR3 reads CASSAIGTGLGEKLFF. CDR3 bases: TGTGCCAGCAGTGCGATCGGGACAGGGCTGGGTGAAAAACTGTTTTTT.

This clone has more than one count but fewer than ten. J is TRBJ1-1 and V is TRBV6-5; D possibly corresponds to TRBD1 (6 bases). Germline V gene sequence: CDR1 MNHEY, CDR2 SVGAGI. The CDR3 length is 13 residues. The V end lost 8 bases, the J end lost 0 bases, and 10 bases lay between the germline ends. CDR3 nucleotides: TGTGCCAGCGCAGGGGCCATGAACACTGAAGCTTTCTTT. It yields the protein CASAGAMNTEAFF.

This clone turned up a few times. J is TRBJ2-7 and V is TRBV4-1; D is perhaps TRBD2 (5 bases). The CDR3 length is 12 residues. V lost 5 bases, J lost 6 bases, and 11 bases lay in between. The V gene's germline CDR1 is MGHRA and CDR2 YSYEKL. CDR3 DNA sequence: TGCGCCAGCAGCGAACTAGAGACCGAGCAGTACTTC. It encodes CASSELETEQYF.

The rearrangement uses TRBV9 and TRBJ1-5; 7 bases line up with TRBD1. J was trimmed by 8 bases and V by 4 bases; bases with no gene match: 9. CDR3 size: 14 residues. Germline lookup yields CDR1 SGDLS and CDR2 YYNGEE. CDR3 sequence: CASSLTGSGEPQHF. The DNA of the CDR3 is TGTGCCAGCAGCCTGACAGGGTCCGGGGAGCCCCAGCATTTT.

The chain uses TRBV6-6 and TRBJ1-1; D gene unclear. Trimming pared 0 bases from V and 1 base from J, leaving 9 bases between. CDR1 MNHNY and CDR2 SVGAGI come from the germline V gene (reference sequence). The CDR3 runs 15 residues. CDR3 amino acids: CASSYSPAGNTEAFF. CDR3 DNA sequence: TGTGCCAGCAGTTACTCCCCAGCAGGGAACACTGAAGCTTTCTTT.

This clone has only a few counts. This chain uses TRBV7-9 with TRBJ1-3; TRBD1 is a possible D gene (5 bases). Germline V CDR1 and CDR2: SEHNR, FQNEAQ (reference sequence). The CDR3 is 16 residues long. V dropped 5 bases and J dropped 4 bases, with 18 bases sitting between them. CDR3 residues: CASSHPGPSYGNTIYF. The CDR3 DNA follows: TGTGCCAGCAGCCATCCAGGGCCCAGCTACGGAAACACCATATATTTT.